This T cell receptor (beta chain) was documented in a study of blood T cell repertoires in COVID-19. The protocol was immunoSEQ multiplex PCR, while the TCRdb copy is restricted to in-frame clones and leaves out a portion. The repertoire holds under 30,000 clones, with about 90% as singletons. There are 16 residues in the CDR3. Germline-derived CDR1 and CDR2 are GTSNPN and SVGIG (reference sequence). V dropped 1 base and J dropped 3; count of bases not matched to a gene: 9. The sequencing input was peripheral blood. The sequence came from a man aged 45-60 years with active COVID-19. The V and J genes are TRBV30 and TRBJ1-5, with 7 bases identical to TRBD1. CDR3 amino acids: CAWSEEGAGHNQPQHF. The CDR3 DNA is TGTGCCTGGAGTGAAGAGGGGGCAGGTCACAATCAGCCCCAGCATTTT.